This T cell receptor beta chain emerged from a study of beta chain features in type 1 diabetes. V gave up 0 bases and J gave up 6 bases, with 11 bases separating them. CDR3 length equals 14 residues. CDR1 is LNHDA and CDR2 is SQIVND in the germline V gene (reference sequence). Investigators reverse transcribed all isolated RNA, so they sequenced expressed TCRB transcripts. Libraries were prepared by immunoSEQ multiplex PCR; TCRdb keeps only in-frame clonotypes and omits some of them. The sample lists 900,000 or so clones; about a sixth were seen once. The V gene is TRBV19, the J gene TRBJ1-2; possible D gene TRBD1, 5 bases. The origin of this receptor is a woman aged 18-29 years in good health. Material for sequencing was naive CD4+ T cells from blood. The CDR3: CASSIEATAHGYTF. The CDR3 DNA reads TGTGCCAGTAGTATAGAAGCGACAGCCCATGGCTACACCTTC.